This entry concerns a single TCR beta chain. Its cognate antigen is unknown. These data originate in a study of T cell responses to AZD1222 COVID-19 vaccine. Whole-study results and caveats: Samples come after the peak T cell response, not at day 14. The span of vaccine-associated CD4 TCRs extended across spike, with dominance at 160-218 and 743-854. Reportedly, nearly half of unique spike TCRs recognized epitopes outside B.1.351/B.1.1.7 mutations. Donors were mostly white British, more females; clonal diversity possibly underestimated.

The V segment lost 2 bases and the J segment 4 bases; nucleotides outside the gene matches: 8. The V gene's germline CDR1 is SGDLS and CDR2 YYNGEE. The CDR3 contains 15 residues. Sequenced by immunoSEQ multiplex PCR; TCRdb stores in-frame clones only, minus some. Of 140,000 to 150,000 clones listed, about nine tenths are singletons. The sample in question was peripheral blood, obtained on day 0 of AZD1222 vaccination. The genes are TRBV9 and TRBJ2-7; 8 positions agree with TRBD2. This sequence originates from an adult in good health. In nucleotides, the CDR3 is TGTGCCAGCAGCGTTAGTAGCGGGGACCTATACGAGCAGTACTTC. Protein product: CASSVSSGDLYEQYF.